This entry is about one T cell receptor (beta chain). What antigen it recognizes has not been identified. There are no base qualities to consult, and no much larger clone falls within one base. Taken from the germline V gene (reference sequence), the CDR1 and CDR2 loops are MNHEY and SMNVEV. The CDR3 numbers 14 residues from cysteine through phenylalanine. Only CDR3 DNA remains: 42 bases, in frame from the first base. V lost 3 bases and J lost 9 bases; the stretch between them is 15 bases long. The sample belongs to a study of T cell changes during pregnancy in multiple sclerosis (dated by TCRdb to between 2018 and 2020). Context from the whole study: Changes in the T cell repertoire over the course of pregnancy were examined in this study in women with multiple sclerosis.

The library relied on the immunoSEQ multiplex PCR assay. Drawn from immuneACCESS, this table holds only the in-frame rearrangements with V and J called that TCRdb kept. Clones are partly lost; checked studies trace under half to an unresolved V gene and leave the rest unexplained. This sample holds about 68,000 clones; around 90% were observed only once. Of the sample, approximately 2.5% is held by the ten largest clones. The sequence came from a female donor with multiple sclerosis, enrolled in a pregnancy study. The receptor chain draws on TRBV27 and TRBJ2-1; a confident D gene designation cannot be given. The material sequenced was peripheral blood, taken in the first trimester of pregnancy. The CDR3 loop reads CASSLSYTGAEQFF. The DNA sequence follows: TGTGCCAGCAGTTTGTCCTACACGGGTGCTGAGCAGTTCTTC.